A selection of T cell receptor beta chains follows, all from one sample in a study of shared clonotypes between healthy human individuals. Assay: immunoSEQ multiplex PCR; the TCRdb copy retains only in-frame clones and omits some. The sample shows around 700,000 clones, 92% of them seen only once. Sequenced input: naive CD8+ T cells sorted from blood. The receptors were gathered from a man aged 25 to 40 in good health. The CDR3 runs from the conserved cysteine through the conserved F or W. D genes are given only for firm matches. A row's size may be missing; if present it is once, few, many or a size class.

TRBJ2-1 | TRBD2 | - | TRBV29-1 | TGCAGCGTTGAAACCTCAGAAAGCGGGAGACCCTACAATGAGCAGTTCTTC | CSVETSESGRPYNEQFF
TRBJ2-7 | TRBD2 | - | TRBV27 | TGTGCCAGCAGTTTACAGGCTAGCGGCCCTTATGAGCAGTACTTC | CASSLQASGPYEQYF
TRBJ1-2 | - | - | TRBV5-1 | TGCGCCAGCAGCCTGGATAGAAACCTAACCCCGGGAAGCTATGGCTACACCTTC | CASSLDRNLTPGSYGYTF
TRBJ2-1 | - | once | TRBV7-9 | TGTGCCAGCAGCTTCCGGGACCGACAAAAGGACAATGAGCAGTTCTTC | CASSFRDRQKDNEQFF
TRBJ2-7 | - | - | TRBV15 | TGTGCCACCAGCAGAGATCGGGGGAATTACTACGAGCAGTACTTC | CATSRDRGNYYEQYF
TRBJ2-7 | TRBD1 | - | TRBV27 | TGTGCCAGCAGTTCCCACGGACAGGGATACTACGAGCAGTACTTC | CASSSHGQGYYEQYF
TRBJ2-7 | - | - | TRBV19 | TGTGCCAGTAGTATGAGCCACAAACCCTACGAGCAGTACTTC | CASSMSHKPYEQYF
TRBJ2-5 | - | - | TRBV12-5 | TGTGCTAGTGGTTTGGCTCAGGGGGGAGAGACCCAGTACTTC | CASGLAQGGETQYF
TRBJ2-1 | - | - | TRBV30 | TGTGCCTGGAGTGTAAGGAGCTCCTCCTACAATGAGCAGTTCTTC | CAWSVRSSSYNEQFF
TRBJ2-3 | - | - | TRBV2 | TGTGCCAGCAGTGCTGGGATGGGGACAGATACGCAGTATTTT | CASSAGMGTDTQYF
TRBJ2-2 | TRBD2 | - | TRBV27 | TGTGCCAGTATCGACCTCAGGGAGGGAGGGCCCGGAACCGGGGAGCTGTTTTTT | CASIDLREGGPGTGELFF
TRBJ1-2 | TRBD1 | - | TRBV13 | TGTGCCAGCAGCCAGGGACAGGGAGGCTATGGCTACACCTTC | CASSQGQGGYGYTF
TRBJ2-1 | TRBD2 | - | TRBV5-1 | TGCGCCAGCAGCTTGGAGGGACTAGCGGCCTCCTACAATGAGCAGTTCTTC | CASSLEGLAASYNEQFF
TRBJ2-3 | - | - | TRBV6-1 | TGTGCCAGCAGTGAAGGACTATTCGACACAGATACGCAGTATTTT | CASSEGLFDTDTQYF